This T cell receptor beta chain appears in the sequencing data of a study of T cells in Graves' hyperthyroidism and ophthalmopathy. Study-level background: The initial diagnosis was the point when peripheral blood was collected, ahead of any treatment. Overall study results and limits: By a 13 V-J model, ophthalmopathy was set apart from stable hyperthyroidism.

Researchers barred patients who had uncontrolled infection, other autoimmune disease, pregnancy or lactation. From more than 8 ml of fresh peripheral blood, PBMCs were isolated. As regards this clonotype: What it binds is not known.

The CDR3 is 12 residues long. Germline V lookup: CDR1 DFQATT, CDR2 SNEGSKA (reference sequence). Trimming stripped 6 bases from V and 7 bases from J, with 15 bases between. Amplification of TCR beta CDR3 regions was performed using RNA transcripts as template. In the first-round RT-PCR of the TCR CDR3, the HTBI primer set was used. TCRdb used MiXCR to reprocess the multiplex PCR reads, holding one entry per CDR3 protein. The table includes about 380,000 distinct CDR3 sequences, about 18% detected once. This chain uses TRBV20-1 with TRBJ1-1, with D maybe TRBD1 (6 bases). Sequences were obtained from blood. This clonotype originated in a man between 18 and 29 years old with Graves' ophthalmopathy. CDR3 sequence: CSAYGGQIEAFF. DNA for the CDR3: TGCAGTGCCTACGGGGGCCAAATTGAAGCTTTCTTT.